The 31 T cell receptor beta chains presented below share a single source sample, sequenced in a study of human T cells and chemical hapten exposure (dated by TCRdb to about 2021). During library preparation, unique molecular identifiers were attached to individual cDNA molecules so that TCRs could be counted in a quantitative, reproducible way. TCRdb applied fastp at Q25 and MiXCR to the public reads, then kept only in-frame beta chains. Rows merge per CDR3 protein into single entries with the most common DNA and genes. In this sample the table shows around 5,300 distinct CDR3 sequences, less than 65% of which occur a single time. The ten largest clones add up to under 4.5% of the sample. What this sample's treatment or condition label stands for: therapeutic diphenylcyclopropenone sensitization with weekly scalp DPC. The sequenced sample was whole blood, obtained before DPC sensitization or 2, 6, or about 24 weeks after (not recorded which). These receptor sequences come from an adult with alopecia areata. Some clones in this sample may be carry-over from other donors' samples. This table probably holds off-target reads from a library built for another chain.

This clonotype was found a few times. The chain is built from TRBV5-6 and TRBJ2-6, with D unresolved. Trimming removed 1 base at V and 0 bases at J, with 8 bases between. CDR3 length equals 16 residues. The germline CDR1 and CDR2 sequences are SGHDT and YYEEEE. The CDR3 DNA reads as TGTGCCAGCAGCTTGAGAGGAGACTCTGGGGCCAACGTCCTGACTTTC. Translation gives CASSLRGDSGANVLTF.

The chain is built from TRBV24-1 and TRBJ2-1; D perhaps matches TRBD1 (6 bases). The V gene's germline CDR1 is KGHDR and CDR2 SFDVKD. The V gene lost 1 base and the J gene lost 4 bases, with 7 bases spanning the gap. The CDR3 sequence is 14 residues long. The CDR3 protein is CATSDLQGYNEQFF. In DNA, the CDR3 is TGTGCCACCAGTGATTTACAGGGTTACAATGAGCAGTTCTTC.

This chain uses TRBV5-8 with TRBJ2-2, with D perhaps TRBD1 or TRBD2 (5 bases each). Germline loops: CDR1 SGHTS, CDR2 YDEGEE. V lost 3 bases to trimming and J lost 0 bases, with 9 bases between them. This CDR3 region has 15 residues. As DNA, the CDR3 is TGTGCCAGCAGCTCCGGGACGGCGAACACCGGGGAGCTGTTTTTT. Residues: CASSSGTANTGELFF.

This chain connects TRBV11-3 to TRBJ2-6; D gene uncertain. Germline CDR1 is SGHNT and CDR2 is YENEEA. The CDR3 loop spans 16 amino acids. The V gene lost 1 base and the J gene lost 2 bases, with 9 bases spanning the gap. CDR3 DNA sequence: TGTGCCAGCAGCTTAGGACCGGATCCTGGGGCCAACGTCCTGACTTTC. Protein sequence: CASSLGPDPGANVLTF. The full variable domain, rest sourced from reference TRBV11-3 and TRBJ2-6, is EAGVVQSPRYKIIEKKQPVAFWCNPISGHNTLYWYLQNLGQGPELLIRYENEEAVDDSQLPKDRFSAERLKGVDSTLKIQPAELGDSAVYLCASSLGPDPGANVLTFGAGSRLTVL.

The sample holds a few counts of this clonotype. V gene TRBV28 combines with J gene TRBJ2-7; D is unresolved. Germline CDR1 MDHEN, CDR2 SYDVKM. The CDR3 is made up of 14 amino acids. Trimming removed 6 bases at V and 1 base at J, with 13 bases between. In DNA form, the CDR3 reads TGTGCCAGCAGAAGGGCAGATCTTTCCTACGAGCAGTACTTC. It encodes CASRRADLSYEQYF. Full variable domain (missing parts from reference TRBV28 and TRBJ2-7): DVKVTQSSRYLVKRTGEKVFLECVQDMDHENMFWYRQDPGLGLRLIYFSYDVKMKEKGDIPEGYSVSREKKERFSLILESASTNQTSMYLCASRRADLSYEQYFGPGTRLTVT.

This clonotype was seen only once. The genes are TRBV20-1 and TRBJ2-1; 7 nucleotides line up with TRBD1. V dropped 5 bases and J dropped 5; count of bases not matched to a gene: 6. Germline CDR1 and CDR2: DFQATT and SNEGSKA (reference sequence). The CDR3 consists of 13 residues. The DNA of the CDR3 is TGCAGTGCTGGCAGGGGGATCGACAATGAGCAGTTCTTC. Residues: CSAGRGIDNEQFF.

This clonotype was counted only a few times. The gene calls are TRBV5-4 and TRBJ2-7, with 9 bases aligning to TRBD1. The CDR3 consists of 14 residues. Looked up from germline, CDR1 is SGHNT and CDR2 is YYREEE (reference sequence). V was clipped by 5 bases and J by 4 bases; unmatched bases: 7. The CDR3 nucleotides are TGTGCCAGCAGTTCCCCGACAGGGGGTTACGAGCAGTACTTC. This encodes CASSSPTGGYEQYF.

This chain uses TRBV7-8 with TRBJ2-1, with TRBD2 matching 7 bases. The length of the CDR3 is 14 residues. Trimming took 2 bases from V and 14 from J; bases not matched to a gene: 12. Germline loops: CDR1 SGHVS, CDR2 FQNEAQ. Here the CDR3 DNA reads TGTGCCAGCAGCTTAACAGGCCTAGCGGAGTGGGAGTTCTTC. Amino acid sequence: CASSLTGLAEWEFF.

CDR3 sequence: CSARVDSGANVLTF. In DNA form, the CDR3 reads TGCAGTGCTAGAGTGGACTCTGGGGCCAACGTCCTGACTTTC. V gene TRBV20-1 combines with J gene TRBJ2-6; D is ambiguous. In germline, CDR1 is DFQATT, CDR2 SNEGSKA (reference sequence). Trimming removed 1 base at V and 0 bases at J, with 4 bases between. CDR3 length equals 14 residues.

The chain recombines TRBV11-2 with TRBJ2-4; a weak D match, TRBD1 (6 bases). The CDR3 spans 18 residues. The germline CDR1 and CDR2 sequences are SGHAT and FQNNGV. V lost 3 bases and J lost 0, with 18 bases in between. The CDR3, as DNA: TGTGCCAGCAGCTTCAGGGCCCAGCAGGGGATAGCCAAAAACATTCAGTACTTC. Translation gives CASSFRAQQGIAKNIQYF.

In its sample, this clonotype was seen once. This sequence joins TRBV7-8 and TRBJ2-7; D is undetermined. Trimming stripped 4 bases from V and 3 bases from J, with 10 bases between. The germline CDR1 and CDR2 sequences are SGHVS and FQNEAQ. The CDR3 is 13 amino acids. CDR3 in DNA: TGTGCCAGCAGCTCACTACTTTACTACGAGCAGTACTTC. Its protein product is CASSSLLYYEQYF.

The rearrangement uses TRBV28 and TRBJ2-7; 12 bases are shared with TRBD2. The CDR3 spans 16 residues. V gave up 4 bases and J gave up 2 bases; unmatched junction bases: 6. CDR1 and CDR2 from the germline V gene are MDHEN and SYDVKM. The CDR3 DNA follows: TGTGCCAGCAGTTCCCCGACTAGCGGGGGAACCTACGAGCAGTACTTC. The encoded protein is CASSSPTSGGTYEQYF.

The chain couples TRBV27 to TRBJ2-7; 9 bases agree with TRBD2. This CDR3 contains 15 residues. CDR1 is MNHEY and CDR2 is SMNVEV in the germline V gene (reference sequence). J lost 3 bases, V lost 6 bases, and 9 bases had no gene match. The CDR3 region is CASSFLAGPVYEQYF. CDR3 coding DNA: TGTGCCAGCAGCTTTCTAGCGGGACCCGTCTACGAGCAGTACTTC.

The chain has TRBV5-1 and TRBJ2-3; D unclear. The germline V gene has CDR1 SGHRS and CDR2 YFSETQ. This CDR3 spans 15 amino acids. V was cut by 2 bases and J by 2 bases, with 12 bases left in between. CDR3 nucleotides: TGCGCCAGCAGCTTAACGGGCTGGGTCACAGATACGCAGTATTTT. Translation: CASSLTGWVTDTQYF.

This clonotype was counted only a few times. The genes are TRBV7-2 and TRBJ2-3; perhaps TRBD2 as D (6 bases). The CDR3 totals 15 residues. The V gene's germline CDR1 is SGHTA and CDR2 FQGNSA. V was cut by 5 bases and J by 2 bases, with 14 bases left in between. The CDR3 sequence is CASSGDWDPTDTQYF. The CDR3, as DNA: TGTGCCAGCAGCGGGGACTGGGATCCCACAGATACGCAGTATTTT.

The rearrangement joins TRBV11-3 to TRBJ2-2; D not resolved. Germline V gives CDR1 SGHNT, CDR2 YENEEA. This CDR3 has 14 residues. V lost 1 base and J lost 4, with 7 bases in between. The CDR3 DNA reads as TGTGCCAGCAGCTTAGGCAAGGTCACCGGGGAGCTGTTTTTT. Encoded protein: CASSLGKVTGELFF.

The V call is TRBV12-3 or TRBV12-4, the J call TRBJ2-7, with 8 bases matching TRBD1. CDR3 length: 15 amino acids. Losses at the gene ends were 5 bases for V and 0 bases for J; bases not matched to a gene: 6. CDR3 nucleotide sequence: TGTGCCAGCAGTCCGGGACAGGCCCTCTCCTACGAGCAGTACTTC. It codes for CASSPGQALSYEQYF.

The table lists this clonotype with a few counts. The chain has TRBV3-1 and TRBJ2-7, with 7 bases aligning to TRBD2. V lost 3 bases and J lost 5; bases outside the gene matches: 13. The CDR3 totals 16 residues. Germline V gene data show CDR1 as LGHDT and CDR2 as YNNKEL (reference sequence). CDR3 nucleotides: TGTGCCAGCAGCCAGACTACCGACGGGAGGCTACACGAGCAGTACTTC. It specifies CASSQTTDGRLHEQYF.

V usage is TRBV6-2 or TRBV6-3 and J usage is TRBJ2-3; D is possibly TRBD1 (6 bases). CDR3 length: 14 amino acids. From germline, CDR1 is MNHEY and CDR2 SVGEGT. The V end lost 6 bases, the J end lost 1 base, and 11 bases lay between the germline ends. This chain's CDR3 is CASRKAGGTDTQYF. The CDR3 DNA reads as TGTGCCAGCAGGAAGGCAGGGGGCACAGATACGCAGTATTTT.

This chain links TRBV27 with TRBJ2-1, with D uncertain. Germline V CDR1 and CDR2: MNHEY, SMNVEV (reference sequence). The CDR3 is 12 amino acids. Trimming stripped 6 bases from V and 4 bases from J, with 7 bases between. The CDR3 region has the DNA TGTGCCAGCAGGCCCGATTACAATGAGCAGTTCTTC. Its protein product is CASRPDYNEQFF.

For the CDR3, the DNA is TGTGCCAGCAGCTGGGGGACTAGCACAGATACGCAGTATTTT. Amino acid sequence: CASSWGTSTDTQYF. The chain uses TRBV7-9 and TRBJ2-3; D perhaps matches TRBD2 (6 bases). V lost 4 bases and J 0 bases, leaving 8 bases between the germline ends. This CDR3 is 14 amino acids long. Germline V gives CDR1 SEHNR, CDR2 FQNEAQ (reference sequence).

The sample holds a few counts of this clonotype. The chain recombines TRBV7-6 with TRBJ2-5; D is perhaps TRBD1 (6 bases). The CDR3 covers 15 residues. CDR1 and CDR2 from the germline V gene are SGHVS and FNYEAQ. The V and J ends lost 1 base and 5 bases respectively, with 14 bases between them. The chain's CDR3 is CASSLDPTGYETQYF. Here the CDR3 DNA reads TGTGCCAGCAGCTTAGACCCTACAGGGTACGAGACCCAGTACTTC. The full variable domain, completed using reference TRBV7-6 and TRBJ2-5, is GAGVSQSPRYKVTKRGQDVALRCDPISGHVSLYWYRQALGQGPEFLTYFNYEAQQDKSGLPNDRFSAERPEGSISTLTIQRTEQRDSAMYRCASSLDPTGYETQYFGPGTRLLVL.

The chain has TRBV30 and TRBJ2-7; D possibly corresponds to TRBD2 (5 bases). This CDR3 has 12 residues. From germline, CDR1 is GTSNPN and CDR2 SVGIG (reference sequence). V lost 4 bases and J lost 3, with 10 bases in between. The CDR3 sequence: CAWNRGSYEQYF. In nucleotides, the CDR3 is TGTGCCTGGAATCGAGGGAGCTACGAGCAGTACTTC.

The chain combines TRBV18 with TRBJ2-7; 8 bases are a match to TRBD1. Germline CDR1 is KGHSH and CDR2 is LQKENI. J lost 10 bases, V lost 3 bases, and 2 bases had no gene match. The CDR3 runs to 11 residues. The CDR3 sequence is CASSPDRAQYF. In DNA, the CDR3 is TGTGCCAGCTCACCGGACAGGGCCCAGTACTTC.

This clonotype has a handful of counts. The chain combines TRBV12-3 or TRBV12-4 with TRBJ2-7, with 8 bases lining up with TRBD1. There are 14 residues in the CDR3. Trimming took 6 bases from V and 2 from J; bases not matched to a gene: 6. Here the CDR3 reads CASRPSGGTYEQYF. As DNA, the CDR3 is TGTGCCAGCAGGCCCTCAGGGGGCACCTACGAGCAGTACTTC.

V gene TRBV6-2 or TRBV6-3 combines with J gene TRBJ2-4, with D tentatively TRBD2 (6 bases). Deletions cut 4 bases from V and 0 bases from J, with 10 bases between. This CDR3 has 15 amino acids. The germline V gene encodes CDR1 MNHEY and CDR2 SVGEGT. The CDR3 region is CASSSVAVAKNIQYF. For the CDR3, the DNA is TGTGCCAGCAGTTCGGTAGCGGTAGCCAAAAACATTCAGTACTTC.

The chain has TRBV18 and TRBJ2-1, with TRBD1 matching over 11 bases. The CDR3 sequence is 15 residues long. V was clipped by 1 base and J by 7 bases; unmatched bases: 3. Germline V gives CDR1 KGHSH, CDR2 LQKENI. The CDR3 reads CASSPLRDRGNEQFF. The CDR3 bases are TGTGCCAGCTCACCACTGAGGGACAGGGGGAATGAGCAGTTCTTC.

This clonotype was observed a handful of times. The chain joins TRBV18 to TRBJ2-5; D gene uncertain. V was shortened by 1 base and J by 4 bases, with 13 bases between the two germline ends. Germline V gives CDR1 KGHSH, CDR2 LQKENI. The CDR3 length is 15 residues. This CDR3 reads CASSPRAANLETQYF. Written as DNA, the CDR3 is TGTGCCAGCTCACCACGGGCAGCCAACTTAGAGACCCAGTACTTC.

The chain is built from TRBV11-2 and TRBJ2-7; maybe TRBD2 (5 bases). CDR1 and CDR2 (germline): SGHAT, FQNNGV. CDR3 length: 13 residues. The V end was cut by 6 bases, the J end by 1 base, with 10 bases between. DNA for the CDR3: TGTGCCAGCAGGGGAGCAGGATCCTACGAGCAGTACTTC. It specifies CASRGAGSYEQYF.

The J gene is TRBJ2-1, the V gene TRBV14; no firm D call. The germline V gene has CDR1 SGHDN and CDR2 FVKESK. Trimming took 1 base from V and 11 from J, leaving 9 bases between them. The CDR3 is 12 amino acids. The CDR3 DNA is TGTGCCAGCAGCCAAGCCCCCTCCAAGCAGTTCTTC. Protein: CASSQAPSKQFF.

This clonotype was seen more than once but under ten times. The V gene is TRBV4-3, the J gene TRBJ2-7, with 12 bases lining up with TRBD2. V lost 5 bases to trimming and J lost 3 bases; unmatched junction nucleotides: 5. Looked up from germline, CDR1 is LGHNA and CDR2 is YSLEER. The CDR3 has 15 amino acids. The CDR3 loop reads CASSRRTSGNYEQYF. CDR3 bases: TGCGCCAGCAGCAGGAGGACTAGCGGGAACTACGAGCAGTACTTC.